This T cell receptor beta chain was sequenced during a study of shared clonotypes between healthy human individuals. Study summary: The study drew on two women and three men aged 18 to 49 as donors. Three CD4 naive, three CD4 memory, two CD8 naive and one CD8 memory plate were used per donor. Study findings and constraints: What naive subsets generally showed was a larger estimated richness than memory subsets showed. Few donors limited the genetic and exposure-history diversity represented.

The repertoire was sequenced with immunoSEQ multiplex PCR; TCRdb's copy has only in-frame clones and lacks some. The sample includes about 960,000 clones, approximately 80% of them seen just once. Trimming cost V 3 bases and J 4 bases; bases outside gene matches: 14. The CDR3 covers 17 residues. The germline V gene encodes CDR1 SGDLS and CDR2 YYNGEE. On this clone itself: As yet, its antigen is unknown.

J is TRBJ2-5 and V is TRBV9; TRBD1 matches 8 bases. The source material was memory CD4+ T cells sorted from blood. The subset is: CD45RA-negative fraction. This receptor was taken from a man aged 18 to 29 in good health. As DNA, the CDR3 is TGTGCCAGCAGCGCCTCTGTTGGGGCAGGGGGCTTAGAGACCCAGTACTTC. It translates to CASSASVGAGGLETQYF.